The 21 T cell receptor beta chains given below trace back to one sample, sequenced in a study of CD8+ T cells in alopecia areata. Once RNA had been extracted, it was reverse transcribed into cDNA to act as the sequencing template. Here immunoSEQ multiplex PCR was the method, and the copy in TCRdb shows in-frame clones only, minus some. Of 95,000 to 120,000 clones in the sample, roughly 55% were seen once. Sequencing was performed on NKG2D-low CD8+ T cells sorted from blood. These TCRs come from a human donor with alopecia areata.

The rearrangement uses TRBV27 and TRBJ2-7; D possibly corresponds to TRBD1 (6 bases). The CDR3 runs 14 residues. V dropped 6 bases and J dropped 2 bases, with 14 bases sitting between them. The germline V gene has CDR1 MNHEY and CDR2 SMNVEV (reference sequence). The CDR3 coding sequence is TGTGCCAGCAGCTCAGGGGCAACTCCCTACGAGCAGTACTTC. Residues: CASSSGATPYEQYF.

There are a few counts of this clone. The chain carries TRBV7-8 and TRBJ2-5; no firm D call. CDR1 is SGHVS, CDR2 FQNEAQ, per germline. With 7 bases removed from V and 7 bases from J, the gap between germline ends came to 10 bases. This CDR3 is built from 11 residues. In nucleotides, the CDR3 is TGTGCCAGCATAAGAACGGGGACCCAGTACTTC. Its protein is CASIRTGTQYF.

Note on this clone: This same CDR3 is encoded by further DNA sequences in the sample. The chain has TRBV18 and TRBJ2-7, with 7 bases fitting TRBD1. Losses at the gene ends were 2 bases for V and 2 bases for J; bases not matched to a gene: 3. The length of the CDR3 is 14 residues. Per the germline V gene, CDR1 is KGHSH and CDR2 is LQKENI. The CDR3 is CASSPRDRTYEQYF. CDR3 DNA: TGTGCCAGCTCACCAAGGGACAGAACCTACGAGCAGTACTTC.

The gene calls are TRBV11-2 and TRBJ2-1; 9 nucleotides agree with TRBD2. Germline V gene lookup returns CDR1 SGHAT and CDR2 FQNNGV. V shed 7 bases, J shed 3 bases, and the junction held 10 bases outside the gene matches. CDR3 size: 16 residues. CDR3 DNA: TGTGCCAGCAACCGAAAAGGGCGGGAGGGCTACAATGAGCAGTTCTTC. Translation: CASNRKGREGYNEQFF.

This sequence joins TRBV27 and TRBJ1-1; D might be TRBD1 (6 bases). The CDR3 is 15 residues long. V lost 4 bases, J lost 0 bases, and 12 bases lay in between. Germline V CDR1 and CDR2: MNHEY, SMNVEV (reference sequence). This CDR3 reads CASSSGTKMNTEAFF. Written as DNA, the CDR3 is TGTGCCAGCAGTTCGGGGACAAAGATGAACACTGAAGCTTTCTTT.

The chain couples TRBV27 to TRBJ1-1, with D unclear. CDR3 length: 11 amino acids. Per the germline V gene, CDR1 is MNHEY and CDR2 is SMNVEV (reference sequence). V dropped 10 bases and J dropped 1 base, with 7 bases sitting between them. Here the CDR3 DNA reads TGTGCCACCCGGCGGAACACTGAAGCTTTCTTT. Translation gives CATRRNTEAFF.

This clone has a handful of counts. The rearrangement joins TRBV7-9 to TRBJ1-1; D uncertain. Deletions cut 3 bases from V and 7 bases from J, with 18 bases between. CDR3 length equals 15 residues. Looked up from germline, CDR1 is SEHNR and CDR2 is FQNEAQ (reference sequence). Here the CDR3 reads CASSFPSGKPNEAFF. CDR3 DNA: TGTGCCAGCAGCTTTCCATCGGGAAAACCAAATGAAGCTTTCTTT.

This sequence joins TRBV29-1 and TRBJ2-2; D may be TRBD2 (5 bases). Germline-derived CDR1 and CDR2 are SQVTM and ANQGSEA. CDR3 length: 14 amino acids. V lost 5 bases and J lost 4, with 14 bases in between. The CDR3 DNA reads TGCAGCGTTTCCGGACGTGCGGGCACCGGGGAGCTGTTTTTT. Amino acid sequence: CSVSGRAGTGELFF.

The chain carries TRBV23-1 and TRBJ2-5; either TRBD1 or TRBD2 may supply D (6 bases each). TRBV23-1 has ORF status, its function being uncertain. V shed 5 bases and J shed 5 bases, with 21 bases lying between them. The CDR3 loop spans 16 amino acids. The CDR3 sequence: CASSETGPRGRETQYF. CDR3 nucleotide sequence: TGCGCCAGCAGTGAAACCGGGCCGAGGGGGAGGGAGACCCAGTACTTC.

V usage is TRBV5-6 and J usage is TRBJ2-7; 8 bases map to TRBD1. Germline loops: CDR1 SGHDT, CDR2 YYEEEE. After removal of 4 bases from V and 5 bases from J, the junction contained 8 bases not matched to a gene. The CDR3 loop spans 14 amino acids. CDR3: CASSPGQGWNEQYF. The CDR3 DNA is TGTGCCAGCAGCCCCGGACAGGGTTGGAACGAGCAGTACTTC.

This clone showed up just a few times. The V call is TRBV28, the J call TRBJ2-3, with 7 nucleotides matching TRBD1. The CDR3 contains 15 residues. Germline assignment: CDR1 MDHEN and CDR2 SYDVKM. The V segment lost 7 bases and the J segment 6 bases; nucleotides outside the gene matches: 13. The DNA of the CDR3 is TGTGCCAGCACCTCGGGACAGCTTAATAAGGATACGCAGTATTTT. This codes for CASTSGQLNKDTQYF.

This clone was recorded a few times. The same CDR3 is also encoded by other DNA sequences in this sample. The genes are TRBV28 and TRBJ1-2; 8 nucleotides align to TRBD1. The CDR3 spans 13 residues. With 5 bases clipped from V and 4 bases from J, the junction kept 3 bases outside the gene matches. Germline CDR1 MDHEN, CDR2 SYDVKM. CDR3 protein: CASSPTGGYGYTF. CDR3 nucleotides: TGTGCCAGCAGTCCAACAGGGGGCTATGGCTACACCTTC.

The chain has TRBV6-5 and TRBJ1-1; D is unresolved. This CDR3 is 14 amino acids long. The V gene's germline CDR1 is MNHEY and CDR2 SVGAGI. V was shortened by 2 bases and J by 2 bases, with 9 bases between the two germline ends. The CDR3 bases are TGTGCCAGCAGTTACGGGTTTGGAAACACTGAAGCTTTCTTT. Amino acid sequence: CASSYGFGNTEAFF.

The J gene is TRBJ2-5, the V gene TRBV7-9, with 10 bases matching TRBD2. The germline V gene has CDR1 SEHNR and CDR2 FQNEAQ (reference sequence). The CDR3 loop spans 16 amino acids. The junction had 9 bases not matched to a gene; V was cut back by 4 bases and J by 4 bases. The DNA for the CDR3 is TGTGCCAGCAGCTCAGCTCTAGCGGGAGTCGGAGAGACCCAGTACTTC. It specifies CASSSALAGVGETQYF. The full variable domain, rest sourced from reference TRBV7-9 and TRBJ2-5, is DTGVSQNPRHKITKRGQNVTFRCDPISEHNRLYWYRQTLGQGPEFLTYFQNEAQLEKSRLLSDRFSAERPKGSFSTLEIQRTEQGDSAMYLCASSSALAGVGETQYFGPGTRLLVL.

The V gene is TRBV23-1, the J gene TRBJ2-3; D may be TRBD2 (5 bases). TRBV23-1 is sorted into the ORF group, with uncertain function. The CDR3 spans 12 residues. CDR3 sequence reads: CVNMVGKDTQYF. The CDR3 nucleotides are TGCGTTAACATGGTCGGGAAGGATACGCAGTATTTT.

The gene calls are TRBV11-3 and TRBJ2-5; D remains ambiguous. CDR1 SGHNT and CDR2 YENEEA come from the germline V gene. CDR3 length equals 12 residues. Trimming removed 3 bases at V and 2 bases at J, with 4 bases between. The CDR3 bases are TGTGCCAGCAGCTTCCGGCAAGAGACCCAGTACTTC. Amino acids: CASSFRQETQYF.

The CDR3 reads CASSLVTEKETQYF. DNA of the CDR3: TGTGCCAGCAGCTTAGTGACTGAGAAAGAGACCCAGTACTTC. This rearrangement joins TRBV7-8 to TRBJ2-5, with no clear D. Trimming removed 1 base at V and 3 bases at J, with 9 bases between. The CDR3 runs 14 residues. Germline V gene sequence: CDR1 SGHVS, CDR2 FQNEAQ. The full variable domain, with the rest looked up from reference TRBV7-8 and TRBJ2-5, is GAGVSQSPRYKVAKRGQDVALRCDPISGHVSLFWYQQALGQGPEFLTYFQNEAQLDKSGLPSDRFFAERPEGSVSTLKIQRTQQEDSAVYLCASSLVTEKETQYFGPGTRLLVL.

This clone was seen a few times. V is TRBV11-2 and J is TRBJ1-2, with a tentative D call TRBD1 (5 bases). Per the germline V gene, CDR1 is SGHAT and CDR2 is FQNNGV. V was clipped by 6 bases and J by 4 bases, with 9 bases between them. This CDR3 is 12 amino acids long. This CDR3 reads CASRGTAYGYTF. CDR3 in DNA: TGTGCCAGCAGAGGGACTGCCTATGGCTACACCTTC.

This clone came up a few times. The chain joins TRBV5-1 to TRBJ2-5; no clear D gene. Trimming took 0 bases from V and 1 from J, leaving 10 bases between them. The CDR3 has 15 amino acids. Germline lookup yields CDR1 SGHRS and CDR2 YFSETQ. CDR3 DNA sequence: TGCGCCAGCAGCTTGGAGTCGCGACCCCAAGAGACCCAGTACTTC. It specifies CASSLESRPQETQYF.

In nucleotides, the CDR3 is TGTGCCAGCAGTTTATGGTTGGGGGACAATCAGCCCCAGCATTTT. This sequence encodes CASSLWLGDNQPQHF. The chain employs TRBV27 and TRBJ1-5, with D maybe TRBD1 (5 bases). The CDR3 contains 15 residues. Germline V gene data show CDR1 as MNHEY and CDR2 as SMNVEV (reference sequence). Trimming took 1 base from V and 3 from J, leaving 10 bases between them.

The chain couples TRBV27 to TRBJ2-1, with D perhaps being TRBD1 or TRBD2 (5 bases each). V shed 0 bases and J shed 12 bases, with 12 bases lying between them. Germline V gives CDR1 MNHEY, CDR2 SMNVEV (reference sequence). The CDR3 loop spans 13 amino acids. CDR3: CASSLSLGVGQFF. CDR3 coding DNA: TGTGCCAGCAGTTTATCCTTGGGGGTAGGGCAGTTCTTC.